Each of the 11 T cell receptor beta chains below was sequenced from the same sample in a study of naive and memory T cell subsets. Both TRBC1 and TRBC2 were covered by a beta constant-region primer of two equimolar oligonucleotides. Four rounds of PCR amplified the ligated cDNA using nested alpha and beta constant-region primers plus SP2. TCRdb itself ran the UMI-ligation and nested PCR reads through MiXCR, one entry per CDR3 protein. The data hold more than 95,000 distinct CDR3 sequences, with 13% to 15% observed a single time. These receptors are not linked to any known antigen. Study results and caveats: Especially in CD8 cells, naive repertoires contained a few larger clonotypes, possibly CD45RA-re-expressing memory cells.

The sample was naive CD8+ T cells from blood. These receptors were taken from a human donor in good health.

The chain carries TRBV20-1 and TRBJ1-2, with D maybe TRBD1 (5 bases). V lost 0 bases to trimming and J lost 4 bases, with 12 bases between them. The CDR3 is made up of 14 amino acids. Germline assignment: CDR1 DFQATT and CDR2 SNEGSKA (reference sequence). The CDR3 loop reads CSARDSRQGYGYTF. The DNA of the CDR3 is TGCAGTGCTAGAGATAGTCGGCAGGGCTATGGCTACACCTTC.

V is TRBV7-8 and J is TRBJ2-3; D is uncertain. This CDR3 contains 15 residues. CDR1 and CDR2 (germline): SGHVS, FQNEAQ. Between the trimmed V and J ends, which lost 0 bases and 2 bases, there was a span of 9 bases. In nucleotides, the CDR3 is TGTGCCAGCAGCTTAGCTAGTTACCCCACAGATACGCAGTATTTT. It codes for CASSLASYPTDTQYF.

This clonotype was observed a few times. The chain is built from TRBV20-1 and TRBJ1-6; weak D call: TRBD1 (5 bases). The ends were cut back, 5 bases at V and 4 bases at J, with 15 bases in the middle. The CDR3 has 15 amino acids. Germline CDR1 DFQATT, CDR2 SNEGSKA (reference sequence). The CDR3 nucleotides are TGCAGTGCTTTGGACGGGGAGGGGTATAATTCACCCCTCCACTTT. Protein: CSALDGEGYNSPLHF.

The chain links TRBV30 to TRBJ1-1, with 8 bases aligning to TRBD1. The germline gives CDR1 GTSNPN, CDR2 SVGIG (reference sequence). The CDR3 contains 15 residues. Trimming removed 0 bases from V and 8 bases from J; junction bases left unmatched: 11. CDR3 sequence: CAWSVRIGQGTEAFF. As DNA, the CDR3 is TGTGCCTGGAGTGTACGAATCGGACAGGGTACGGAAGCTTTCTTT. Looking up the rest from reference TRBV30 and TRBJ1-1 gives the full variable domain: SQTIHQWPATLVQPVGSPLSLECTVEGTSNPNLYWYRQAAGRGLQLLFYSVGIGQISSEVPQNLSASRPQDRQFILSSKKLLLSDSGFYLCAWSVRIGQGTEAFFGQGTRLTVV.

V and J are TRBV5-4 and TRBJ1-6; D ambiguous. CDR1 and CDR2 from the germline V gene are SGHNT and YYREEE (reference sequence). With 4 bases removed from V and 3 bases from J, the gap between germline ends came to 11 bases. This CDR3 contains 15 residues. The CDR3 reads CASSPRENYNSPLHF. In nucleotides, the CDR3 is TGTGCCAGCAGCCCTAGGGAGAACTATAATTCACCCCTCCACTTT.

In this sample, this clonotype turned up a few times. The CDR3 sequence is CASSPGLAGRGPYNEQFF. DNA of the CDR3: TGTGCCAGCAGCCCCGGACTAGCGGGAAGAGGTCCCTACAATGAGCAGTTCTTC. V usage is TRBV3-1 and J usage is TRBJ2-1, with 12 bases that match TRBD2. Germline V lookup: CDR1 LGHDT, CDR2 YNNKEL (reference sequence). CDR3 length equals 18 residues. V gave up 4 bases and J gave up 2 bases; unmatched junction bases: 9.

The genes are TRBV29-1 and TRBJ2-7, with D perhaps TRBD1 or TRBD2 (6 bases each). V was cut by 7 bases and J by 2 bases, with 21 bases left in between. This CDR3 has 15 residues. Germline assignment: CDR1 SQVTM and CDR2 ANQGSEA. The DNA for the CDR3 is TGCAGCGCTGGGGGGCGGCAGGGCAGCCCCTACGAGCAGTACTTC. It encodes CSAGGRQGSPYEQYF.

The J gene is TRBJ1-4, the V gene TRBV7-9; weak D call: TRBD1 (6 bases). The CDR3 sequence is 15 residues long. Trimming cost V 5 bases and J 3 bases, with 13 bases left between them. The germline gives CDR1 SEHNR, CDR2 FQNEAQ (reference sequence). In nucleotides, the CDR3 is TGTGCCAGCAGCAGTTACAGGGACGCTAATGAAAAACTGTTTTTT. Amino acid sequence: CASSSYRDANEKLFF. Looking up the rest from reference TRBV7-9 and TRBJ1-4 gives the full variable domain: DTGVSQNPRHKITKRGQNVTFRCDPISEHNRLYWYRQTLGQGPEFLTYFQNEAQLEKSRLLSDRFSAERPKGSFSTLEIQRTEQGDSAMYLCASSSYRDANEKLFFGSGTQLSVL.

This clonotype was observed a few times. This chain uses TRBV9 with TRBJ1-1; a weak D match, TRBD1 (5 bases). The V end was cut by 3 bases, the J end by 1 base, with 10 bases between. Germline V gives CDR1 SGDLS, CDR2 YYNGEE. CDR3 length: 14 residues. The CDR3, as DNA: TGTGCCAGCAGCGCCCGAGACAGGAACACTGAAGCTTTCTTT. Translating it yields CASSARDRNTEAFF.

This clonotype has more than one count but fewer than ten. The rearrangement links TRBV11-3 to TRBJ2-1, with D perhaps TRBD1 (5 bases). Trimming took 7 bases from V and 1 from J, leaving 17 bases between them. This CDR3 spans 16 amino acids. Germline CDR1 and CDR2: SGHNT and YENEEA. CDR3 DNA sequence: TGTGCCAGCAACCTTCAAACAGGCAATTCCTACAATGAGCAGTTCTTC. Protein: CASNLQTGNSYNEQFF.

This clonotype came up a few times. V is TRBV15 and J is TRBJ2-2; 10 bases agree with TRBD1. This CDR3 comprises 16 residues. V gave up 3 bases and J gave up 4 bases; unmatched junction bases: 5. Per germline, CDR1 LNHNV and CDR2 YYDKDF (reference sequence). DNA of the CDR3: TGTGCCACCAGCAGTCGGACAGGGGGGACCACCGGGGAGCTGTTTTTT. Encoded protein: CATSSRTGGTTGELFF.